This entry lists 31 T cell receptor beta chains sequenced from one sample in a study of blood T cell repertoires in COVID-19. Clones were sequenced by immunoSEQ multiplex PCR, and TCRdb holds only the in-frame ones, with some missing. The sample gives fewer than 300,000 clones, about four fifths of which show up once; around 2.9% is in the top ten. Sample: peripheral blood. The receptors shown here come from a woman aged 18-35 years with acute or convalescent COVID-19.

This clone was found a few times. The rearrangement joins TRBV27 to TRBJ2-2; D unresolved. V was shortened by 7 bases and J by 11 bases, with 14 bases between the two germline ends. The CDR3 spans 12 residues. In germline, CDR1 is MNHEY, CDR2 SMNVEV (reference sequence). Here the CDR3 DNA reads TGTGCCAGCACCTCACTCGAGAAAGAGCTGTTTTTT. It translates to CASTSLEKELFF.

This chain links TRBV5-4 with TRBJ1-1, with 8 bases lining up with TRBD1. The CDR3 totals 16 residues. The trim removed 0 bases at V and 4 bases at J, leaving 8 bases unmatched. CDR1 is SGHNT, CDR2 YYREEE, per germline (reference sequence). The CDR3 DNA reads TGTGCCAGCAGCTTGGGTCTCGGACAGGGCTCCACTGAAGCTTTCTTT. It codes for CASSLGLGQGSTEAFF.

The V gene is TRBV6-5, the J gene TRBJ1-2; tentative D call: TRBD1 (5 bases). Germline lookup yields CDR1 MNHEY and CDR2 SVGAGI. The CDR3 is 14 residues long. Between the trimmed V and J ends, which lost 4 bases and 2 bases, there was a span of 11 bases. CDR3 bases: TGTGCCAGCAGTTTCGGGGGTAAAAACTATGGCTACACCTTC. Translating it yields CASSFGGKNYGYTF.

This sequence joins TRBV30 and TRBJ2-3; perhaps TRBD1 as D (5 bases). The CDR3 extends over 16 amino acids. From germline, CDR1 is GTSNPN and CDR2 SVGIG (reference sequence). V gave up 2 bases and J gave up 0 bases, with 15 bases separating them. As DNA, the CDR3 is TGTGCCTGGAGTTCAGACAGATTTTTTAGCACAGATACGCAGTATTTT. Encoded protein: CAWSSDRFFSTDTQYF.

This clone has more than one count but fewer than ten. J is TRBJ2-1 and V is TRBV4-3; 7 bases align to TRBD1. Germline V gene data show CDR1 as LGHNA and CDR2 as YSLEER. The ends lost 3 bases at V and 7 bases at J; junction bases unmatched: 6. The length of the CDR3 is 14 residues. The DNA of the CDR3 is TGCGCCAGCAGCCAGGACAGGTTTAGGAATGAGCAGTTCTTC. It yields the protein CASSQDRFRNEQFF.

J is TRBJ2-1 and V is TRBV29-1, with D unresolved. The V gene lost 4 bases and the J gene lost 7 bases, with 11 bases spanning the gap. Germline CDR1 reads SQVTM; CDR2 reads ANQGSEA. The CDR3 has 12 residues. The CDR3 bases are TGCAGCGTTGGAGGATATAGTAATGAGCAGTTCTTC. Translation: CSVGGYSNEQFF.

The V and J genes are TRBV11-1 and TRBJ1-1, with D maybe TRBD1 (5 bases). This CDR3 region has 15 residues. In germline, CDR1 is SGHAT, CDR2 FQDESV (reference sequence). Trimming stripped 3 bases from V and 5 bases from J, with 16 bases between. In DNA, the CDR3 is TGTGCCAGCAGCTTCTGGCAGGGTATAGAAACTGAAGCTTTCTTT. Protein sequence: CASSFWQGIETEAFF. Drawing the rest from reference TRBV11-1 and TRBJ1-1, the complete variable domain is EAEVAQSPRYKITEKSQAVAFWCDPISGHATLYWYRQILGQGPELLVQFQDESVVDDSQLPKDRFSAERLKGVDSTLKIQPAELGDSAMYLCASSFWQGIETEAFFGQGTRLTVV.

This clone was observed a few times. V usage is TRBV14 and J usage is TRBJ2-1; 7 nucleotides agree with TRBD1. J gave up 8 bases and V 3 bases, and 13 bases lay outside the gene matches. The CDR3 is made up of 16 amino acids. Looked up from germline, CDR1 is SGHDN and CDR2 is FVKESK. The CDR3 is CASSQEQGYYIDEQFF. Written as DNA, the CDR3 is TGTGCCAGCAGCCAGGAACAGGGGTACTATATCGATGAGCAGTTCTTC.

Only a few counts were recorded for this clone. The CDR3 loop is CASSLRAGSGGETQYF. CDR3 coding DNA: TGTGCCAGCAGCTTACGGGCAGGATCAGGGGGGGAGACCCAGTACTTC. The chain is built from TRBV7-3 and TRBJ2-5; tentatively, D is TRBD1 (7 bases). The CDR3 consists of 16 residues. V gave up 2 bases and J gave up 5 bases, with 18 bases separating them. CDR1 is SGHTA and CDR2 is FQGTGA in the germline V gene. The variable domain in full, completed from reference TRBV7-3 and TRBJ2-5, reads GAGVSQTPSNKVTEKGKYVELRCDPISGHTALYWYRQSLGQGPEFLIYFQGTGAADDSGLPNDRFFAVRPEGSVSTLKIQRTERGDSAVYLCASSLRAGSGGETQYFGPGTRLLVL.

This chain uses TRBV6-2 or TRBV6-3 with TRBJ2-1; TRBD2 aligns across 8 bases. The length of the CDR3 is 16 residues. The V and J ends lost 6 bases and 3 bases, in that order; junction bases with no gene match: 10. The germline V gene encodes CDR1 MNHEY and CDR2 SVGEGT. The CDR3 reads CASSPGGARGYNEQFF. CDR3 coding DNA: TGTGCCAGCAGCCCCGGGGGGGCACGGGGCTACAATGAGCAGTTCTTC.

This chain joins TRBV28 and TRBJ2-7; perhaps TRBD1 as D (5 bases). The germline V and J ends were trimmed by 5 bases and 6 bases, with 17 bases remaining between them. CDR3 length: 14 amino acids. The germline CDR1 and CDR2 sequences are MDHEN and SYDVKM. The CDR3 DNA follows: TGTGCCAGCAGTATACCAACTGACAGACCCGAGCAGTACTTC. It yields the protein CASSIPTDRPEQYF.

This clone was counted only a few times. The V call is TRBV7-9, the J call TRBJ1-1; D is possibly TRBD1 (6 bases). Germline V gene data show CDR1 as SEHNR and CDR2 as FQNEAQ (reference sequence). The CDR3 consists of 16 residues. V was pared by 2 bases and J by 1 base, with 14 bases between. DNA for the CDR3: TGTGCCAGCAGCTTATCGACAGGAACCCCGAACACTGAAGCTTTCTTT. It encodes CASSLSTGTPNTEAFF.

This chain connects TRBV5-4 to TRBJ1-1; D uncertain. Germline V gene data show CDR1 as SGHNT and CDR2 as YYREEE (reference sequence). The length of the CDR3 is 14 residues. V lost 4 bases to trimming and J lost 0 bases, with 10 bases between them. The CDR3 DNA reads as TGTGCCAGCAGCCTCCTAGATTTGAACACTGAAGCTTTCTTT. Amino acid sequence: CASSLLDLNTEAFF.

The chain joins TRBV11-3 to TRBJ2-2; 16 nucleotides align to TRBD2. The CDR3 is made up of 16 amino acids. Per the germline V gene, CDR1 is SGHNT and CDR2 is YENEEA. With 10 bases clipped from V and 3 bases from J, the junction kept 5 bases outside the gene matches. The CDR3 DNA reads as TGTGCCACCTCCGGGACTAGCGGGAGGGACACCGGGGAGCTGTTTTTT. Protein product: CATSGTSGRDTGELFF.

This clone was seen repeatedly, ten times or more. This sequence joins TRBV11-2 and TRBJ1-3, with TRBD1 matching over 7 bases. The CDR3 totals 16 residues. CDR1 is SGHAT, CDR2 FQNNGV, per germline. J lost 0 bases, V lost 6 bases, and 8 bases had no gene match. CDR3 sequence: CASSRGQFPSGNTIYF. The DNA of the CDR3 is TGTGCCAGCAGTAGGGGACAGTTCCCCTCTGGAAACACCATATATTTT.

This chain joins TRBV6-6 and TRBJ1-2; 9 nucleotides align to TRBD1. This CDR3 contains 14 residues. Germline assignment: CDR1 MNHNY and CDR2 SVGAGI (reference sequence). J gave up 8 bases and V 7 bases, and 11 bases lay outside the gene matches. The CDR3 nucleotides read TGTGCCAGCAAAACGACAGGGGGGTCCTTAGGCTACACCTTC. Residues: CASKTTGGSLGYTF.

The rearrangement uses TRBV5-5 and TRBJ2-1; 12 nucleotides line up with TRBD2. Germline CDR1 SGHKS, CDR2 YYEKEE (reference sequence). This CDR3 has 16 residues. After removal of 3 bases from V and 5 bases from J, the junction contained 6 bases not matched to a gene. The CDR3 nucleotides are TGTGCCAGCAGCTGGGCCGGACTAGCGGGGAACAATGAGCAGTTCTTC. Amino acids: CASSWAGLAGNNEQFF.

The chain couples TRBV6-5 to TRBJ2-7; D remains unclear. The V end was cut by 4 bases, the J end by 0 bases, with 7 bases between. CDR3 length equals 13 residues. Germline loops: CDR1 MNHEY, CDR2 SVGAGI. CDR3 in DNA: TGTGCCAGCAGTTGGCAGGTCTCCTACGAGCAGTACTTC. As protein: CASSWQVSYEQYF.

The V call is TRBV9, the J call TRBJ2-7; D possibly corresponds to TRBD2 (6 bases). There are 15 residues in the CDR3. Germline-derived CDR1 and CDR2 are SGDLS and YYNGEE. V lost 4 bases and J 5 bases, leaving 19 bases between the germline ends. The CDR3 nucleotides read TGTGCCAGCAGCCCCATGGCGCTAGCGACCAACGAGCAGTACTTC. This gives the protein CASSPMALATNEQYF. The full variable domain, in which reference TRBV9 and TRBJ2-7 provide the parts outside the CDR3, is DSGVTQTPKHLITATGQRVTLRCSPRSGDLSVYWYQQSLDQGLQFLIQYYNGEERAKGNILERFSAQQFPDLHSELNLSSLELGDSALYFCASSPMALATNEQYFGPGTRLTVT.

This chain uses TRBV6-2 or TRBV6-3 with TRBJ1-2, with 7 nucleotides matching TRBD1. CDR1 and CDR2 from the germline V gene are MNHEY and SVGEGT. The trim removed 2 bases at V and 1 base at J, leaving 7 bases unmatched. This CDR3 spans 16 amino acids. In nucleotides, the CDR3 is TGTGCCAGCAGTTACGGGTTCAGGGGGAGTAACTATGGCTACACCTTC. Translating it yields CASSYGFRGSNYGYTF.

The CDR3 spells CASSFPSWNEKLFF. The CDR3 nucleotides are TGTGCCAGCAGCTTCCCCAGTTGGAATGAAAAACTGTTTTTT. The chain combines TRBV11-2 with TRBJ1-4, with unresolved D. Germline CDR1 is SGHAT and CDR2 is FQNNGV. The CDR3 covers 14 residues. V was trimmed by 3 bases and J by 5 bases, leaving 10 bases between them.

This clone was counted only a few times. The chain joins TRBV30 to TRBJ1-2; 7 positions match TRBD1. Trimming took 4 bases from V and 4 from J; bases not matched to a gene: 9. Germline CDR1 reads GTSNPN; CDR2 reads SVGIG (reference sequence). The CDR3 loop spans 14 amino acids. The CDR3 DNA sequence: TGTGCCTGGACCGAGACAGGGACGGTCTATGGCTACACCTTC. As protein: CAWTETGTVYGYTF.

This clone was picked up a small number of times. V and J are TRBV19 and TRBJ1-1; 9 bases map to TRBD1. Germline trimming cut 5 bases from V and 12 bases from J; bases unmatched to any gene: 16. The CDR3 loop spans 15 amino acids. CDR1 and CDR2 from the germline V gene are LNHDA and SQIVND (reference sequence). The CDR3 here is CASSPEVGDRVVTFF. CDR3 nucleotide sequence: TGTGCCAGTAGTCCCGAGGTTGGGGACAGGGTGGTAACTTTCTTT. Based on the CDR3 plus reference TRBV19 and TRBJ1-1, the full variable domain is DGGITQSPKYLFRKEGQNVTLSCEQNLNHDAMYWYRQDPGQGLRLIYYSQIVNDFQKGDIAEGYSVSREKKESFPLTVTSAQKNPTAFYLCASSPEVGDRVVTFFGQGTRLTVV.

The rearrangement joins TRBV7-2 to TRBJ2-6; tentative D call: TRBD2 (6 bases). The CDR3 totals 19 residues. Germline CDR1 and CDR2: SGHTA and FQGNSA. V was trimmed by 7 bases and J by 0 bases, leaving 22 bases between them. The DNA for the CDR3 is TGTGCCAGCACCAGAACGTGGGAGGAGTTACTCTCTGGGGCCAACGTCCTGACTTTC. This codes for CASTRTWEELLSGANVLTF.

This clone was observed once. The rearrangement links TRBV27 to TRBJ2-1; TRBD2 matches 10 bases. This CDR3 contains 19 residues. CDR1 MNHEY and CDR2 SMNVEV come from the germline V gene (reference sequence). Trimming removed 4 bases from V and 2 bases from J; junction bases left unmatched: 14. The chain's CDR3 is CASSSTSLLAGWAYNEQFF. The DNA of the CDR3 is TGTGCCAGCAGTTCCACAAGTCTACTAGCGGGATGGGCCTACAATGAGCAGTTCTTC.

This chain joins TRBV18 and TRBJ2-2; 12 bases are a match to TRBD2. This CDR3 contains 19 residues. Germline V gene data show CDR1 as KGHSH and CDR2 as LQKENI. With 3 bases clipped from V and 2 bases from J, the junction kept 10 bases outside the gene matches. The CDR3 bases are TGTGCCAGCTCACCGTTCCTGACTAGCGGGAGTTTAAACACCGGGGAGCTGTTTTTT. As protein: CASSPFLTSGSLNTGELFF.

This sequence joins TRBV2 and TRBJ2-7; possible D gene TRBD1, 5 bases. V lost 1 base and J 0 bases, leaving 10 bases between the germline ends. This CDR3 region has 15 residues. From germline, CDR1 is SNHLY and CDR2 FYNNEI. CDR3: CASSEGAGPSYEQYF. For the CDR3, the DNA is TGTGCCAGCAGTGAAGGGGCAGGGCCCTCCTACGAGCAGTACTTC.

The chain is built from TRBV25-1 and TRBJ2-7, with a tentative D call TRBD1 (5 bases). From germline, CDR1 is MGHDK and CDR2 SYGVNS. With 3 bases removed from V and 2 bases from J, the gap between germline ends came to 23 bases. The CDR3 is made up of 18 amino acids. The CDR3 region is CASSDSDWTRRQPYEQYF. Written as DNA, the CDR3 is TGTGCCAGCAGTGACTCCGATTGGACACGGAGACAACCCTACGAGCAGTACTTC.

The sample holds many counts of this clone. The chain links TRBV6-2 or TRBV6-3 to TRBJ2-7, with 13 bases lining up with TRBD2. CDR3 size: 15 residues. Looked up from germline, CDR1 is MNHEY and CDR2 is SVGEGT. The ends lost 6 bases at V and 2 bases at J; junction bases unmatched: 4. CDR3 nucleotides: TGTGCCAGCAGCCCTGGACTAGCGGGAGCCTACGAGCAGTACTTC. This encodes CASSPGLAGAYEQYF.

The J gene is TRBJ1-6, the V gene TRBV15, with D unresolved. Germline V gives CDR1 LNHNV, CDR2 YYDKDF (reference sequence). V was cut by 8 bases and J by 0 bases, with 17 bases left in between. This CDR3 is 17 amino acids long. This chain's CDR3 is CATGPLAVSSYNSPLHF. The CDR3 DNA follows: TGTGCCACCGGTCCGTTGGCAGTAAGCTCCTATAATTCACCCCTCCACTTT.

This rearrangement joins TRBV20-1 to TRBJ1-1; 8 bases agree with TRBD1. V was pared by 5 bases and J by 7 bases, with 0 bases of the junction left unmatched. In germline, CDR1 is DFQATT, CDR2 SNEGSKA (reference sequence). The CDR3 totals 10 residues. The CDR3 region is CSAGQGEAFF. CDR3 DNA: TGCAGTGCTGGACAGGGTGAAGCTTTCTTT.